Following are 7 T cell receptor beta chains from one sample sequenced in a study of tumor and adjacent non-tumor tissue in lung cancer (dated by TCRdb to the late 2010s). RNA was isolated from bulk unsorted tissue, and RNA quality was assessed with a NanoDrop ND-1000 and an Agilent 2100. Library prep was done by multiplex PCR. The sample was run on an Illumina HiSeq 2500. TCRbeta libraries were constructed through three rounds of nested PCR with primers (Table S4) according to protocols adapted from ARM-PCR. The public reads were reanalyzed by TCRdb: fastp trimming at Q25, MiXCR alignment, in-frame beta chains only. When rows share a CDR3 protein, they turn into one entry using the most common DNA and genes. In all, the sample holds roughly 120,000 distinct CDR3 sequences, and 84% of those were seen once. Under 25% of the sample is taken by the ten largest. The sample taken for sequencing was lung tumor tissue. Receptors were obtained from a man aged 65-85 years with non-small cell lung cancer.

V is TRBV6-2 or TRBV6-3 and J is TRBJ2-1; 7 bases line up with TRBD2. The CDR3 spans 15 residues. J lost 8 bases, V lost 5 bases, and 12 bases had no gene match. Germline assignment: CDR1 MNHEY and CDR2 SVGEGT. The CDR3 DNA sequence: TGTGCCAGCAGTCCGGGACTATGCGATACCGATGAGCAGTTCTTC. This gives the protein CASSPGLCDTDEQFF.

In nucleotides, the CDR3 is TGTGCCAGCAGCATAGGTACTAGTCAGGAATTCGGGGAGACCCAGTACTTC. Its translation is CASSIGTSQEFGETQYF. The V call is TRBV11-2, the J call TRBJ2-5, with D maybe TRBD2 (5 bases). CDR3 length: 17 residues. Looked up from germline, CDR1 is SGHAT and CDR2 is FQNNGV. V shed 5 bases and J shed 5 bases, with 24 bases lying between them.

This clonotype was counted ten times or more. The chain joins TRBV14 to TRBJ2-7, with 10 bases that match TRBD2. CDR3 length equals 14 residues. V was pared by 4 bases and J by 4 bases, with 4 bases of the junction left unmatched. CDR1 is SGHDN, CDR2 FVKESK, per germline. This CDR3 is CASSLAGGIYEQYF. The CDR3 DNA is TGTGCCAGCAGCCTAGCGGGGGGTATTTACGAGCAGTACTTC.

Of note for this clonotype: The junction does not match germline at one end; this may be a read error. The chain employs TRBV4-1 and TRBJ1-5; unclear D gene. Germline values: CDR1 MGHRA, CDR2 YSYEKL. This CDR3 has 16 residues. The DNA for the CDR3 is TGCGCGAGCAGCCAAGAGCCGACCTATAGCAATCACCCCCAGCATTTT. Protein sequence: CASSQEPTYSNHPQHF.

As to this clonotype: This may be a read error: a much more frequent sequence differs by one nucleotide. The J gene is TRBJ1-3, the V gene TRBV11-2; maybe TRBD1 (6 bases). CDR3 length equals 17 residues. CDR1 is SGHAT, CDR2 FQNNGV, per germline. CDR3 loop: CASSLVPGVSSGKTIYF. The DNA for the CDR3 is TGTGCCAGCAGCTTAGTCCCAGGGGTTTCCTCTGGAAAGACCATATATTTT.

The chain is built from TRBV6-6 and TRBJ2-7; TRBD1 agrees at 7 bases. Germline CDR1 MNHNY, CDR2 SVGAGI (reference sequence). With 9 bases clipped from V and 2 bases from J, the junction kept 10 bases outside the gene matches. The CDR3 totals 14 residues. In nucleotides, the CDR3 is TGTGCCAGAGGGGGCAAGGGGGAGACCTACGAGCAGTACTTC. This sequence encodes CARGGKGETYEQYF.

The chain couples TRBV29-1 to TRBJ2-5; D unresolved. The V and J ends lost 1 base and 4 bases respectively, with 7 bases between them. From germline, CDR1 is SQVTM and CDR2 ANQGSEA. This CDR3 comprises 12 residues. The CDR3 spells CSVEVGVETQYF. The CDR3 DNA follows: TGCAGCGTTGAAGTCGGTGTAGAGACCCAGTACTTC.